This T cell receptor (beta chain) is from a study of blood T cell repertoires in COVID-19. Clones were sequenced by immunoSEQ multiplex PCR, and TCRdb holds only the in-frame ones, with some missing. The sample holds 100,000 to 140,000 clones; more than 70% are singletons and the top ten take about 5.3%. In its sample, this clone was seen once. CDR1 is SGHRS and CDR2 is YFSETQ in the germline V gene. The CDR3 contains 14 residues. The V end was cut by 0 bases, the J end by 2 bases, with 8 bases between. The sequenced sample consisted of peripheral blood. The V gene is TRBV5-1, the J gene TRBJ1-2; D might be TRBD1 (6 bases). The TCR comes from a man aged 35 to 55 with active or convalescent COVID-19. The CDR3 DNA reads as TGCGCCAGCAGCTTGGACAGGGTGAACTATGGCTACACCTTC. This gives the protein CASSLDRVNYGYTF.